This paragraph reports one TCR beta chain. Everyone who took part was roughly 18 to 95 years old, and they came from 20 to 25 US areas. These data belong to a study of blood T cell repertoires in COVID-19. Repertoires were generated with immunoSEQ multiplex PCR, while TCRdb's copy carries only in-frame clones and drops some. In the table there are roughly 290,000 clones, roughly 89% of which are singletons. This sequence originates from a woman in her forties who had recovered from COVID-19. The material sequenced was PBMCs or T cells enriched from blood (not recorded which).

For the CDR3, the DNA is TGTGCCAGCAGTTTAGGAGATGTCTTGGGGAGGCCCTATGGCTACACCTTC. Its translation is CASSLGDVLGRPYGYTF. The chain couples TRBV28 to TRBJ1-2; D is uncertain. Germline-derived CDR1 and CDR2 are MDHEN and SYDVKM. Trimming took off 2 bases at V and 4 bases at J, with 20 bases between the two ends. The CDR3 has 17 residues.